This record covers a single T cell receptor (beta chain). The CDR3 sequence is 11 residues long. V was cut by 3 bases and J by 5 bases, with 5 bases left in between. Germline CDR1 MNHEY, CDR2 SMNVEV (reference sequence). This record belongs to a study of blood T cell repertoires in COVID-19. Assay: immunoSEQ multiplex PCR; the TCRdb copy retains only in-frame clones and omits some. The sample has 230,000 or so clones, more than 65% seen once. The source of this sequence is a man between 35 and 55 years old who had recovered from COVID-19. This chain connects TRBV27 to TRBJ2-7; D gene uncertain. The specimen sequenced was peripheral blood. CDR3 sequence: CASSFEDEQYF. DNA for the CDR3: TGTGCCAGCAGTTTTGAGGACGAGCAGTACTTC.